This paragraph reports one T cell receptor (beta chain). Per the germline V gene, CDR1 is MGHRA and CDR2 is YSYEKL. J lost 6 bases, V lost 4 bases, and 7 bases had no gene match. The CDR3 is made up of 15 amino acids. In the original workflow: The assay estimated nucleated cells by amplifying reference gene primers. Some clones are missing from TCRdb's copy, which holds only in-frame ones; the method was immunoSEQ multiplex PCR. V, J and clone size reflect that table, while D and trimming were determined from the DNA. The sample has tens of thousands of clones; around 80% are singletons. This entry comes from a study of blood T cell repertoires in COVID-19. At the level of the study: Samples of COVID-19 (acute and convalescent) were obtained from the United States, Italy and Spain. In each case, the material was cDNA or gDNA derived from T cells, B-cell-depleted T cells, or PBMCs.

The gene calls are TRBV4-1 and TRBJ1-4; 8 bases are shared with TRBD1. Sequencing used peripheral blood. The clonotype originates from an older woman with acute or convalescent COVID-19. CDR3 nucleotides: TGCGCCAGCAGCCTCACCGGGACAGGCTATGAAAAACTGTTTTTT. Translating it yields CASSLTGTGYEKLFF.